This TCR beta chain stems from a study of cytomegalovirus exposure and HLA in healthy donors. Germline assignment: CDR1 ENHRY and CDR2 SYGVKD. The CDR3 covers 13 residues. V was shortened by 2 bases and J by 5 bases, with 4 bases between the two germline ends. The primer mix had 60 Vbeta and 13 Jbeta primers. TCRdb keeps only in-frame clones here, not all; method: immunoSEQ multiplex PCR. The sample carries approximately 140,000 clones, around 82% recorded once. The clonotype originates from a middle-aged woman in good health and CMV-seropositive. The genes are TRBV10-3 and TRBJ1-6; no reliable D call. What was sequenced was PBMCs. The CDR3 DNA is TGTGCCATCAGTGAGGCTAATAATTCACCCCTCCACTTT. It is translated as CAISEANNSPLHF.